The rows below give T cell receptor beta chains drawn from one sample of a study of shared clonotypes between healthy human individuals. Sequenced by immunoSEQ multiplex PCR; TCRdb stores in-frame clones only, minus some. The repertoire holds fewer than 1 million clones, with 96% as singletons. Sequenced material: naive CD8+ T cells sorted from blood. These receptors were taken from a man between 25 and 39 years old in good health. Each CDR3 is given with its conserved first and last residue. D genes are given only for firm matches. Rows give clone size only sometimes, using once, few, many, or a class for an expanded clone.

cdr3_aa cdr3_nt d_call v_call clone_size j_call
CASSYSTVLTSEQFF TGTGCCAGCAGTTACTCGACGGTCCTCACCAGTGAGCAGTTCTTC . TRBV6-6 once TRBJ2-1
CASSPSGGRTDTQYF TGTGCCAGCAGCCCCTCTGGGGGGAGAACAGATACGCAGTATTTT . TRBV13 . TRBJ2-3
CASSFLAGADTQYF TGTGCCAGCAGTTTTCTAGCGGGAGCAGATACGCAGTATTTT TRBD2 TRBV27 . TRBJ2-3
CASSLGGQGRNEKLFF TGTGCCAGCAGCTTAGGGGGACAGGGACGGAATGAAAAACTGTTTTTT TRBD1 TRBV7-9 . TRBJ1-4
CASSTTIAEVGHNEQFF TGTGCCAGCAGCACAACAATAGCGGAAGTGGGCCACAATGAGCAGTTCTTC . TRBV5-5 . TRBJ2-1
CASSLREGPINEQFF TGTGCCAGCAGTTTGCGGGAGGGCCCTATCAATGAGCAGTTCTTC TRBD2 TRBV28 . TRBJ2-1
CASSSFGTGYHEQYF TGTGCCAGCAGCTCATTCGGGACAGGGTATCACGAGCAGTACTTC TRBD1 TRBV7-9 . TRBJ2-7
CASSLGQNQETQYF TGTGCCAGCAGTTTAGGACAAAACCAAGAGACCCAGTACTTC . TRBV27 . TRBJ2-5
CAWSVPTARGYEQYF TGTGCCTGGAGTGTACCGACCGCGCGGGGCTACGAGCAGTACTTC . TRBV30 . TRBJ2-7
CASSLSRGQETQYF TGTGCCAGCAGTTTATCGCGGGGGCAAGAGACCCAGTACTTC TRBD2 TRBV27 once TRBJ2-5
CASSSAPGAVEGYTF TGTGCCAGCAGTTCGGCACCGGGTGCGGTTGAAGGCTACACCTTC . TRBV6-5 . TRBJ1-2
CASSPGQGNTEAFF TGTGCCAGCAGTCCCGGACAGGGTAACACTGAAGCTTTCTTT TRBD1 TRBV27 . TRBJ1-1
CASTRTSSGANVLTF TGTGCCAGCACAAGAACGAGCTCTGGGGCCAACGTCCTGACTTTC . TRBV6-5 . TRBJ2-6
CASSIGEVTTGEKLFF TGTGCCAGTAGTATAGGGGAGGTCACTACAGGAGAAAAACTGTTTTTT . TRBV19 . TRBJ1-4
CASSSTSGSLYNEQFF TGTGCCAGCAGTTCCACTAGCGGGAGTTTGTACAATGAGCAGTTCTTC TRBD2 TRBV27 . TRBJ2-1
CASRSGTSPYNEQFF TGTGCCAGCAGGAGTGGGACTAGCCCATACAATGAGCAGTTCTTC TRBD2 TRBV2 . TRBJ2-1
CASAAEDAVAYEQYF TGTGCCAGCGCCGCTGAGGACGCGGTAGCCTACGAGCAGTACTTC . TRBV2 . TRBJ2-7
CAIRDGYSNTEAFF TGTGCGATCAGGGACGGATATTCTAACACTGAAGCTTTCTTT . TRBV7-9 . TRBJ1-1
CASSDRTSSTDTQYF TGCGCCAGCAGTGACAGGACTAGCAGCACAGATACGCAGTATTTT TRBD2 TRBV10-2 . TRBJ2-3
CASSLEMGRTEAFF TGTGCCAGCAGCTTAGAAATGGGTCGGACTGAAGCTTTCTTT . TRBV7-8 . TRBJ1-1
CASSSGTGYYNEQFF TGTGCCAGCAGTTCCGGGACAGGATACTACAATGAGCAGTTCTTC TRBD1 TRBV27 . TRBJ2-1
CSAEGHISSGSYDNEQFF TGCAGCGCCGAAGGTCATATTAGCAGCGGGAGTTACGACAATGAGCAGTTCTTC TRBD2 TRBV29-1 . TRBJ2-1